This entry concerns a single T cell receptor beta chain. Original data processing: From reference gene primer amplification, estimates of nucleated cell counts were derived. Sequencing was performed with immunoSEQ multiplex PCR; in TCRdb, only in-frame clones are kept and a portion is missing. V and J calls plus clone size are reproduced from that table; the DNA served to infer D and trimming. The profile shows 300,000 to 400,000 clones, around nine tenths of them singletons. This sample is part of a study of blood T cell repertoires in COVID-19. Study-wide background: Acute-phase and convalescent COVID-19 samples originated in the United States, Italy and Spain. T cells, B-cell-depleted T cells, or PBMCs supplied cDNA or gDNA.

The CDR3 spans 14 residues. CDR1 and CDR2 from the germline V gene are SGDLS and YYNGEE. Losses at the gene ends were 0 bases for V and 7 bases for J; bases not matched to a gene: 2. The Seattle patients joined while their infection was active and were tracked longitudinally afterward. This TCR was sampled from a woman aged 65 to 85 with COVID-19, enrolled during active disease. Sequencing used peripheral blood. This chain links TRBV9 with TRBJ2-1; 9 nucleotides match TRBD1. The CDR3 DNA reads TGTGCCAGCAGCGTAGACAGGGGGCAAAATGAGCAGTTCTTC. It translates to CASSVDRGQNEQFF.